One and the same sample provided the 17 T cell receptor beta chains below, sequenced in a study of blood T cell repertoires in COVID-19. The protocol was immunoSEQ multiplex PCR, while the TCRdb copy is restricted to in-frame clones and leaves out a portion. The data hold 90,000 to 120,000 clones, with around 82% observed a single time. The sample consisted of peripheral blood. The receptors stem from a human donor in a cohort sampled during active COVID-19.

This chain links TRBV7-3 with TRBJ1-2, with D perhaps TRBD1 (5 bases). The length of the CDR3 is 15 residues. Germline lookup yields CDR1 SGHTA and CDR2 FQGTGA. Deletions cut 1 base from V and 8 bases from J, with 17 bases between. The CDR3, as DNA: TGTGCCAGCAGCTTAATTGGGGCAGGGTTGGCCGGCTACACCTTC. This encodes CASSLIGAGLAGYTF. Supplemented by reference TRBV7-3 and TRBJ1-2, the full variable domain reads GAGVSQTPSNKVTEKGKYVELRCDPISGHTALYWYRQSLGQGPEFLIYFQGTGAADDSGLPNDRFFAVRPEGSVSTLKIQRTERGDSAVYLCASSLIGAGLAGYTFGSGTRLTVV.

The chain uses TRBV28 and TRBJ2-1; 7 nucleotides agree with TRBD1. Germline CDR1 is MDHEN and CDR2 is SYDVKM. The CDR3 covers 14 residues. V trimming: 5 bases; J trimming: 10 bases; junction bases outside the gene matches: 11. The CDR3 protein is CASSKGTAPSEQFF. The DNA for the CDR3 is TGTGCCAGCAGTAAAGGGACAGCTCCCTCGGAGCAGTTCTTC. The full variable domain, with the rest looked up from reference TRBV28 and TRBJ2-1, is DVKVTQSSRYLVKRTGEKVFLECVQDMDHENMFWYRQDPGLGLRLIYFSYDVKMKEKGDIPEGYSVSREKKERFSLILESASTNQTSMYLCASSKGTAPSEQFFGPGTRLTVL.

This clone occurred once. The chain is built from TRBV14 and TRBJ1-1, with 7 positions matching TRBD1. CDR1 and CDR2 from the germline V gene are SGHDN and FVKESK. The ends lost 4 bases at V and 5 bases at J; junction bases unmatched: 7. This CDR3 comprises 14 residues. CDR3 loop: CASSPGGALTEAFF. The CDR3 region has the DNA TGTGCCAGCAGCCCAGGGGGAGCGTTGACTGAAGCTTTCTTT.

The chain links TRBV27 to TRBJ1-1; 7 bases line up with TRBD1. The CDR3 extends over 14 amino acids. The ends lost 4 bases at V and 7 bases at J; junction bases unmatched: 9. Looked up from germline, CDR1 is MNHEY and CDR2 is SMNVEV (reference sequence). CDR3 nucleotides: TGTGCCAGCAGTTCTTGGGGCCGGGACAGTGAAGCTTTCTTT. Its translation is CASSSWGRDSEAFF.

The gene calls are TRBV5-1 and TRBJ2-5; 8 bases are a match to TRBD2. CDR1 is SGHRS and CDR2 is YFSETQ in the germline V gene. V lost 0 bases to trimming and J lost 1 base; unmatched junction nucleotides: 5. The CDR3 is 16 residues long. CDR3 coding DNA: TGCGCCAGCAGCTTGGGAGGTAGCGGGGTCCAAGAGACCCAGTACTTC. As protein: CASSLGGSGVQETQYF.

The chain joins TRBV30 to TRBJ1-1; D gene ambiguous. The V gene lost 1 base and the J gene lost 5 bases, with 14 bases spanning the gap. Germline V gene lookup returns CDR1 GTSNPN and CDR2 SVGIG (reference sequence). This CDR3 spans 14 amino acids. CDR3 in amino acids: CAWSGNRGETEAFF. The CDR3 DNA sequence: TGTGCCTGGAGTGGGAACCGGGGAGAGACTGAAGCTTTCTTT. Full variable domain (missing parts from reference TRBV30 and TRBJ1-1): SQTIHQWPATLVQPVGSPLSLECTVEGTSNPNLYWYRQAAGRGLQLLFYSVGIGQISSEVPQNLSASRPQDRQFILSSKKLLLSDSGFYLCAWSGNRGETEAFFGQGTRLTVV.

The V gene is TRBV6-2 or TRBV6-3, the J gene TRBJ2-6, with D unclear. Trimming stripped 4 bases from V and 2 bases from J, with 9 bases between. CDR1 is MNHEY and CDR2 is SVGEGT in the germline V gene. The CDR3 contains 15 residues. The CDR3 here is CASSLTDAGANVLTF. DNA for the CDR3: TGTGCCAGCAGTTTGACTGACGCTGGGGCCAACGTCCTGACTTTC.

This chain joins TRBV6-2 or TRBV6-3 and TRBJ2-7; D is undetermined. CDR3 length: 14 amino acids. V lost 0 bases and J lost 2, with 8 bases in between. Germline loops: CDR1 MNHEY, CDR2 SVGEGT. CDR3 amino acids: CASSYSGSAYEQYV. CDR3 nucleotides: TGTGCCAGCAGTTACTCGGGCTCGGCCTACGAGCAGTACGTC.

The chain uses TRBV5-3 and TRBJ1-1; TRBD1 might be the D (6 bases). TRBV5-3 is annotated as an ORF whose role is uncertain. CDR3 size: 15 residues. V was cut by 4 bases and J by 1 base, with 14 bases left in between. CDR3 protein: CARSLGSGENTEAFF. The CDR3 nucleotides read TGTGCCAGAAGCCTAGGCTCAGGGGAGAACACTGAAGCTTTCTTT.

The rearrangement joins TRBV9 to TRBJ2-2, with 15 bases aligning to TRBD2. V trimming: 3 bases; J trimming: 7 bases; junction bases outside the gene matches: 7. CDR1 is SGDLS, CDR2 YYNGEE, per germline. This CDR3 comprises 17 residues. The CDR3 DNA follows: TGTGCCAGCAGCGCCGGGACTAGCGGGAGGTGGGGCGGGGAGCTGTTTTTT. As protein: CASSAGTSGRWGGELFF.

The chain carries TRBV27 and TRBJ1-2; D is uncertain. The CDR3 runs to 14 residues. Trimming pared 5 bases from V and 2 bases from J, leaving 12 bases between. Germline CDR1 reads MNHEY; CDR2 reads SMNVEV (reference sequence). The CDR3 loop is CASSLTTPNYGYTF. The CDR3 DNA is TGTGCCAGCAGTCTAACGACACCCAACTATGGCTACACCTTC.

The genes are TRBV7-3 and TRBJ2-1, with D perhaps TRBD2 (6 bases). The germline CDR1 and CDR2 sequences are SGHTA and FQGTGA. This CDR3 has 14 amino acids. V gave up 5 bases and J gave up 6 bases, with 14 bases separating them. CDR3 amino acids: CASSMLPGGNEQFF. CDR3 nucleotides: TGTGCCAGCAGCATGCTTCCCGGGGGCAATGAGCAGTTCTTC.

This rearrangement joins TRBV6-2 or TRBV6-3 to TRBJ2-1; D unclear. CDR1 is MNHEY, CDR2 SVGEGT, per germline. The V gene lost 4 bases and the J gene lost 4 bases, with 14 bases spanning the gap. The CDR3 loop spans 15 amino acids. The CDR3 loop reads CASSFPRMKYNEQFF. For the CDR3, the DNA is TGTGCCAGCAGTTTCCCCAGGATGAAGTACAATGAGCAGTTCTTC.

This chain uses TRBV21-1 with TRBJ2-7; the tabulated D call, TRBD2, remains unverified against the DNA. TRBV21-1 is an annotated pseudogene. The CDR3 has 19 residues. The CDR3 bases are TGTGCCAGCAAGGGAGGAACTAGCGGGAACCATGAGGAATCCTACGAGCAGTACGTC. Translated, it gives CASKGGTSGNHEESYEQYV.

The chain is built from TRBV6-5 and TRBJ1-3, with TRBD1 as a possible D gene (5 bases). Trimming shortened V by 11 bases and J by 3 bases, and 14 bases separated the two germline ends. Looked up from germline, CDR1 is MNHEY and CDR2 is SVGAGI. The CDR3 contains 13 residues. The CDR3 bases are TGTGCCTTGGGGGGGGGAGGTGGAAACACCATATATTTT. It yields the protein CALGGGGGNTIYF.

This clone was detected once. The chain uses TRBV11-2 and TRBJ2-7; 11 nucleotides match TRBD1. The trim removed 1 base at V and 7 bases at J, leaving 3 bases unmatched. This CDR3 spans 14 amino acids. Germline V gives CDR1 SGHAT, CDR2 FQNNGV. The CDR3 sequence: CASSLGTGGFEQYV. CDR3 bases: TGTGCCAGCAGCTTAGGGACAGGGGGCTTTGAGCAGTACGTC.

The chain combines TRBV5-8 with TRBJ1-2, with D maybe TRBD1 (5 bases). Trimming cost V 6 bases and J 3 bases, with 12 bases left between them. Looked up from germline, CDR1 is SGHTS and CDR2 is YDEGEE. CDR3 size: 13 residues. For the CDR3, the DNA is TGTGCCAGCACTCTAACGGGGGACTATGGCTACACCTTC. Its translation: CASTLTGDYGYTF.